This T cell receptor (beta chain) was sequenced during a study of T cell clonality in common variable immunodeficiency. Study-level points and caveats: Authors noted CVID clonality's cause needs subpopulation repertoire sequencing. In common variable immunodeficiency, TCR beta chains reportedly carried fewer deletions and N-nucleotide insertions.

Both groups were predominantly of Caucasian heritage. Blood samples were heparinized, 5 to 8 ml per donor. CDR1 DFQATT and CDR2 SNEGSKA come from the germline V gene (reference sequence). There are 19 residues in the CDR3. Profiled with immunoSEQ multiplex PCR; TCRdb holds only in-frame clones, not every one. This repertoire holds about 45,000 clones, and none appear only once. In this sample, this clone turned up a few times. What it binds is unknown. One base away lies a much larger clone, so this may be a sequencing read error. The CDR3 extends 3 residues past the end of the read, so its final part is completed from the germline J gene.

The source material was peripheral blood mononuclear cells. The TCR was taken from a person aged 18 to 69 in good health. The rearrangement uses TRBV20-1 and TRBJ2-7; TRBD2 matches 8 bases. The CDR3 sequence: CRAPSPGGGGGTTAYEQYF. The sequenced CDR3 bases are TGCAGGGCCCCGTCGCCCGGGGGGGGAGGGGGGACCACCGCGTACGAG.